This T cell receptor (beta chain) stems from a study of T-cell memory formation after mild COVID-19. TCRdb ran MiXCR on the 5' RACE reads and lists one entry per CDR3 protein. Of around 200,000 distinct CDR3 sequences listed, around 30% are singletons. CDR1 and CDR2 from the germline V gene are MGHRA and YSYEKL. This CDR3 is 16 amino acids long. V was shortened by 1 base and J by 6 bases, with 13 bases between the two germline ends. The gene calls are TRBV4-1 and TRBJ1-6; D remains unclear. This sequence originates from an adult woman who had mild COVID-19 (a few samples of this study predate the infection). Cell type and time point are not known. The sequencing sample was made of PBMCs or a T cell subset sorted from them (not recorded which). The CDR3 DNA is TGCGCCAGCAGCCAAGTAGGTAAAGAAGTTAATTCACCCCTCCACTTT. It is translated as CASSQVGKEVNSPLHF.